The 4 T cell receptor beta chains below all came from one sample that was sequenced in a study of T cell responses to AZD1222 COVID-19 vaccine. TCRdb's table, derived via immunoSEQ multiplex PCR, lists solely in-frame clones and lacks some. The table shows fewer than 150,000 clones, with around nine tenths occurring only once. The sample in question was peripheral blood, obtained 28 days after the second AZD1222 dose. The receptors originated from an adult who received the AZD1222 COVID-19 vaccine.

The CDR3 reads CASGFFGQSGGSLYEQYF. CDR3 DNA: TGTGCTAGTGGTTTCTTCGGTCAGTCGGGAGGTTCTCTCTACGAGCAGTACTTC. This rearrangement joins TRBV12-5 to TRBJ2-7, with 7 bases lining up with TRBD2. From germline, CDR1 is LGHNT and CDR2 FRNRAP. The V segment lost 3 bases and the J segment 3 bases; nucleotides outside the gene matches: 17. The CDR3 is 18 residues long.

The chain carries TRBV11-2 and TRBJ2-5; D is undetermined. Trimming cost V 2 bases and J 2 bases, with 9 bases left between them. Per the germline V gene, CDR1 is SGHAT and CDR2 is FQNNGV. This CDR3 has 14 residues. The CDR3: CASSLRGPQETQYF. The CDR3 bases are TGTGCCAGCAGCTTACGCGGACCGCAAGAGACCCAGTACTTC.

This clone showed up just once. The chain links TRBV27 to TRBJ1-1; possible D gene TRBD1, 5 bases. This CDR3 comprises 14 residues. Germline assignment: CDR1 MNHEY and CDR2 SMNVEV (reference sequence). V dropped 2 bases and J dropped 4 bases, with 11 bases sitting between them. The CDR3 DNA is TGTGCCAGCAGTTTAGCAGGGAGGGGCACTGAAGCTTTCTTT. It encodes CASSLAGRGTEAFF.

This clone has only one observation. V usage is TRBV7-2 and J usage is TRBJ1-2; tentative D call: TRBD1 (5 bases). The CDR3 runs to 14 residues. V lost 2 bases, J lost 2 bases, and 9 bases lay in between. Germline CDR1 reads SGHTA; CDR2 reads FQGNSA. The CDR3 DNA sequence: TGTGCCAGCAGCTTACTGGGGGAGAACTATGGCTACACCTTC. This translates into CASSLLGENYGYTF.